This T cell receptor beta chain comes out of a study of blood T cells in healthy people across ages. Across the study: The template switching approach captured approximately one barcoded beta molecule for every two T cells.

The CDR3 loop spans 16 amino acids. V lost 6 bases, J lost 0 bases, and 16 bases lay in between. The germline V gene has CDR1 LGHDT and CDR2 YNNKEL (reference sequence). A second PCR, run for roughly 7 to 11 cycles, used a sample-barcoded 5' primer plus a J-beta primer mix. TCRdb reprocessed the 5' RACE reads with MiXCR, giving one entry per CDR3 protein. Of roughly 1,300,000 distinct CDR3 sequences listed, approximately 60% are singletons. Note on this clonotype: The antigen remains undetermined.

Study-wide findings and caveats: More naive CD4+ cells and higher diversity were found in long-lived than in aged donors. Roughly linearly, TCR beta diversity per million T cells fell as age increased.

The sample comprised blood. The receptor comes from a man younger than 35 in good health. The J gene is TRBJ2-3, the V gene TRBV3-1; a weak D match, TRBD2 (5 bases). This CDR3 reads CASSAKRHQSTDTQYF. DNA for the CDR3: TGTGCCAGCAGTGCCAAGCGGCACCAGAGCACAGATACGCAGTATTTT.